These 19 T cell receptor beta chains were sequenced from one sample in a study of blood T cell repertoires in COVID-19. Here immunoSEQ multiplex PCR was the method, and the copy in TCRdb shows in-frame clones only, minus some. The sample holds 150,000 to 200,000 clones, about 86% seen once. Sequencing was done on a sample of peripheral blood. These receptors all stem from a woman at least 80 years old in a cohort sampled during active or convalescent COVID-19.

The chain couples TRBV5-4 to TRBJ2-3; 12 bases are shared with TRBD2. The CDR3 runs 19 residues. Losses at the gene ends were 3 bases for V and 4 bases for J; bases not matched to a gene: 15. Germline loops: CDR1 SGHNT, CDR2 YYREEE (reference sequence). CDR3 protein: CASSSTDSGSSGGADTQYF. CDR3 coding DNA: TGTGCCAGCAGCTCAACCGACTCCGGTTCTAGCGGGGGGGCAGATACGCAGTATTTT.

The table lists this clone with a few counts. The V call is TRBV11-2, the J call TRBJ1-1, with a weak D call TRBD1 (6 bases). Germline V lookup: CDR1 SGHAT, CDR2 FQNNGV. Deletions cut 5 bases from V and 6 bases from J, with 19 bases between. This CDR3 is 15 amino acids long. CDR3 coding DNA: TGTGCCAGCAGCACCCTTACAGGGCTCAGGGCTGAAGCTTTCTTT. Translating it yields CASSTLTGLRAEAFF.

This rearrangement joins TRBV5-1 to TRBJ2-2; D unclear. CDR1 and CDR2 from the germline V gene are SGHRS and YFSETQ. The CDR3 spans 17 residues. Trimming took off 3 bases at V and 5 bases at J, with 20 bases between the two ends. CDR3 bases: TGCGCCAGCAGCTCCGAAACCGCCAACACAGAGACCGGGGAGCTGTTTTTT. Its protein product is CASSSETANTETGELFF.

The CDR3 is CASSLIAGTNTGELFF. The DNA for the CDR3 is TGCGCCAGCAGCTTAATAGCGGGGACGAACACCGGGGAGCTGTTTTTT. The chain has TRBV5-1 and TRBJ2-2, with 8 positions matching TRBD2. The CDR3 is 16 amino acids. V gave up 2 bases and J gave up 0 bases; unmatched junction bases: 3. The germline CDR1 and CDR2 sequences are SGHRS and YFSETQ.

V gene TRBV24-1 combines with J gene TRBJ1-4, with 7 nucleotides matching TRBD1. J was trimmed by 0 bases and V by 4 bases; bases with no gene match: 7. This CDR3 has 17 amino acids. Germline lookup yields CDR1 KGHDR and CDR2 SFDVKD. The CDR3 bases are TGTGCCACCAGTGACCCTAGGACAGGACCAACTAATGAAAAACTGTTTTTT. It yields the protein CATSDPRTGPTNEKLFF.

V is TRBV4-1 and J is TRBJ2-7, with D perhaps matching TRBD1 (5 bases). The V gene's germline CDR1 is MGHRA and CDR2 YSYEKL. Between the trimmed V and J ends, which lost 0 bases and 3 bases, there was a span of 15 bases. The CDR3 has 16 amino acids. CDR3 protein: CASSQEFGRALYEQYV. The CDR3 nucleotides read TGCGCCAGCAGCCAAGAATTTGGCAGGGCCCTCTACGAGCAGTACGTC.

This clone was recorded only once. V usage is TRBV11-3 and J usage is TRBJ2-1; TRBD1 agrees at 9 bases. Per germline, CDR1 SGHNT and CDR2 YENEEA. The CDR3 covers 15 residues. Trimming cost V 4 bases and J 2 bases; bases outside gene matches: 3. CDR3 in DNA: TGTGCCAGCAGCTCTACAGGGGGCGCCTACAATGAGCAGTTCTTC. As protein: CASSSTGGAYNEQFF.

The chain couples TRBV18 to TRBJ1-2; D is possibly TRBD1 (5 bases). The CDR3 sequence is 17 residues long. CDR1 and CDR2 (germline): KGHSH, LQKENI. Trimming pared 2 bases from V and 5 bases from J, leaving 21 bases between. CDR3 loop: CASSPVSSGGGVYGYTF. The CDR3 DNA follows: TGTGCCAGCTCACCAGTATCGTCGGGGGGAGGTGTTTATGGCTACACCTTC.

The chain is built from TRBV19 and TRBJ2-1, with 16 bases identical to TRBD2. CDR1 and CDR2 from the germline V gene are LNHDA and SQIVND (reference sequence). CDR3 length: 18 residues. Losses at the gene ends were 1 base for V and 4 bases for J; bases not matched to a gene: 4. CDR3 DNA sequence: TGTGCCAGTAGTATAGCGGGACTAGCGGGGGGGCCGTACAATGAGCAGTTCTTC. Translation gives CASSIAGLAGGPYNEQFF.

This clone was detected a few times. The CDR3 region is CASSGRGGYYNEQFF. In nucleotides, the CDR3 is TGTGCCAGCAGTGGACGGGGGGGTTACTACAATGAGCAGTTCTTC. The chain has TRBV6-2 or TRBV6-3 and TRBJ2-1, with 8 bases lining up with TRBD2. V lost 5 bases, J lost 3 bases, and 6 bases stayed unmatched. This CDR3 has 15 residues. Germline loops: CDR1 MNHEY, CDR2 SVGEGT.

J is TRBJ1-4 and V is TRBV10-3; TRBD1 is a possible D gene (6 bases). Germline loops: CDR1 ENHRY, CDR2 SYGVKD. The CDR3 totals 14 residues. Trimming removed 2 bases at V and 7 bases at J, with 11 bases between. The chain's CDR3 is CAISENRVPEKLFF. The CDR3 DNA is TGTGCCATCAGTGAGAACAGGGTCCCTGAAAAACTGTTTTTT.

The rearrangement links TRBV10-3 to TRBJ2-7; D is perhaps TRBD2 (5 bases). Deletions cut 3 bases from V and 3 bases from J, with 6 bases between. Germline V gives CDR1 ENHRY, CDR2 SYGVKD. The CDR3 covers 12 residues. The CDR3: CAISEEGYEQYV. For the CDR3, the DNA is TGTGCCATCAGTGAAGAGGGCTACGAGCAGTACGTC.

This chain joins TRBV5-8 and TRBJ2-1; 14 bases are a match to TRBD2. Germline V gene sequence: CDR1 SGHTS, CDR2 YDEGEE. This CDR3 spans 16 amino acids. The trim removed 5 bases at V and 0 bases at J, leaving 1 base unmatched. As DNA, the CDR3 is TGTGCCAGCAGGGGGACTAGCGGGAGCTCCTACAATGAGCAGTTCTTC. Translating it yields CASRGTSGSSYNEQFF.

This CDR3 is CASSMGTGGKAFF. The CDR3 bases are TGTGCCAGCAGCATGGGGACAGGGGGAAAAGCTTTCTTT. The chain couples TRBV7-9 to TRBJ1-1; the match to TRBD1 covers 11 bases. The CDR3 totals 13 residues. The germline CDR1 and CDR2 sequences are SEHNR and FQNEAQ (reference sequence). With V trimmed by 5 bases and J by 9 bases, 5 bases remained unmatched.

The chain recombines TRBV6-2 or TRBV6-3 with TRBJ2-7; D is undetermined. CDR3 length equals 14 residues. V shed 2 bases and J shed 6 bases, with 14 bases lying between them. Germline V CDR1 and CDR2: MNHEY, SVGEGT. The CDR3 bases are TGTGCCAGCAGTTACAGGAGTTTGCGTTTCGAGCAGTACTTC. It yields the protein CASSYRSLRFEQYF.

The chain couples TRBV5-6 to TRBJ2-7; 9 positions match TRBD1. The V and J ends lost 4 bases and 7 bases, in that order; junction bases with no gene match: 12. CDR3 length equals 15 residues. Germline V gene lookup returns CDR1 SGHDT and CDR2 YYEEEE. This CDR3 reads CASSTPGQGSWEQYV. In DNA, the CDR3 is TGTGCCAGCAGCACGCCGGGACAGGGTTCGTGGGAGCAGTACGTC.

This rearrangement joins TRBV27 to TRBJ1-1; maybe TRBD1 (6 bases). This CDR3 is built from 15 residues. Trimming removed 2 bases from V and 0 bases from J, with 10 bases in between. The V gene's germline CDR1 is MNHEY and CDR2 SMNVEV (reference sequence). In nucleotides, the CDR3 is TGTGCCAGCAGTTTAAAGCCAGGGGTGAACACTGAAGCTTTCTTT. It yields the protein CASSLKPGVNTEAFF.

The chain links TRBV7-2 to TRBJ2-7; D is possibly TRBD1 (6 bases). The germline V gene encodes CDR1 SGHTA and CDR2 FQGNSA. The CDR3 runs 15 residues. Trimming removed 2 bases from V and 2 bases from J, with 13 bases in between. The CDR3 bases are TGTGCCAGCAGCTTAATTGCCGGACAGCCCTACGAGCAGTACTTC. Translation gives CASSLIAGQPYEQYF. The variable domain in full, completed from reference TRBV7-2 and TRBJ2-7, reads GAGVSQSPSNKVTEKGKDVELRCDPISGHTALYWYRQSLGQGLEFLIYFQGNSAPDKSGLPSDRFSAERTGGSVSTLTIQRTQQEDSAVYLCASSLIAGQPYEQYFGPGTRLTVT.

The chain links TRBV30 to TRBJ2-6; D not resolved. The CDR3 has 15 amino acids. Trimming shortened V by 3 bases and J by 0 bases, and 9 bases separated the two germline ends. Germline loops: CDR1 GTSNPN, CDR2 SVGIG (reference sequence). CDR3 residues: CAWRRHSSGANVLTF. The CDR3 DNA is TGTGCCTGGAGAAGACACAGCTCTGGGGCCAACGTCCTGACTTTC.